Reported below is one T cell receptor beta chain. The target of this receptor is not known. Base qualities are missing; no much larger clone stands one base away. This sample was sequenced with an Illumina NovaSeq 6000. TCRalpha and TCRbeta cDNA libraries were constructed by 5'RACE with constant-segment primers, with sample barcodes and unique molecular identifiers being introduced. Trizol reagent was used to extract RNA from every sample. Amplification of the libraries took two PCR steps, and the second step added a second sample barcode plus Illumina TruSeq adapters. Libraries were sequenced on an Illumina NovaSeq with 2 x 150 bp paired-end reads. The study's own analysis went as follows. Demultiplexing of reads and collapsing into UMI-guided consensus sequences were performed with migec v1.2.7. Using mixcr v2.1.11, UMI consensuses were aligned to TRA and TRB V and J templates and then assembled into clonotypes. A clonotype was counted as expanded or contracted only if both edgeR and NoisET called the change significant, with noise models trained on biological replicates. For edgeR calls, the thresholds were a false discovery rate-adjusted p below 0.01 and a log2 fold-change of 1. PCA with hierarchical clustering of max-normalized trajectories of the 1000 most abundant clonotypes was used as exploratory dynamics analysis. Each responding clone was given a CD4 or CD8 phenotype based on the CD4+ and CD8+ repertoires, which had been sequenced separately. In TCRdb, the public reads were trimmed at Q25 with fastp and aligned with MiXCR, with productive beta chains retained. CDR3 protein sequences are deduplicated, and each keeps its most common genes and DNA. The V and J calls reflect TCRdb's pipeline rather than the authors' work. This sample has 250,000 to 350,000 distinct CDR3 sequences in its table, and around an eighth of those were observed once. Approximately 22% of the sample belongs to the ten largest clones.

The data were obtained in a study of T-cell memory formation after mild COVID-19 (dated by TCRdb to the early 2020s). In terms of the full investigation: TCR sequence clusters from the two donors were found to be largely donor specific. In a couple of donors, T-cell clones that expanded and contracted after mild COVID-19 were tracked by sequencing TCRalpha and TCRbeta repertoires over time. Two young, previously healthy adult volunteers made up the cohort, one male and one female. Findings and caveats that apply to the study as a whole: Only two mild cases were covered by the study, and larger cohorts that include severe cases with pre-infection samples were considered necessary. Some responding clones were detected in pre-infection memory, which suggested that pre-existing cross-reactive memory T cells had joined the SARS-CoV-2 response. Contracting CD4+ clones were located mainly in the CM and EM memory subsets, whereas CD8+ clones were found to be enriched in EMRA. Whether the second-wave clones peaking on day 37 were SARS-CoV-2 specific was not confirmed. From day 15 to 85, contracting clones showed balanced CD4/CD8 phenotypes, whereas a second wave of clones that expanded from day 15 to 37 leaned towards CD4+.

Ficoll-Paque density gradient centrifugation was the method used to isolate PBMCs. The sample comprised PBMCs or a T cell subset sorted from them (not recorded which). The source of this sequence is a man aged 18 to 30 who had mild COVID-19 (a few samples of this study predate the infection). The sample titles of this study are shuffled in the database, so cell type and time point are left out; the donor was told from shared clones.

The encoded CDR3 is CASSPRQTNYGYTF. DNA sequence: TGCGCCAGCAGCCCACGACAGACTAACTATGGCTACACCTTC. Rearrangement joined TRBV5-1 to TRBJ1-2; 5 matching bases give a weak D call of TRBD1. For CDR1 and CDR2, the germline V gene lists SGHRS and YFSETQ. The CDR3 holds 14 amino acids from the cysteine to the phenylalanine. Only the CDR3 part of the read is kept: 42 bases, read in frame from the first base. Deletion took 4 bases off V and 0 bases off J, with a span of 10 bases between the germline ends.